This T cell receptor beta chain was found in a study of vaccination effects on CD4 cells after COVID-19. Broader study findings: Among infection- and vaccine-induced clones, marked clonal contraction occurred late after vaccination. Early post-infection timepoints were missing from the study, which also had few convalescent patients.

Profiled with immunoSEQ multiplex PCR; TCRdb holds only in-frame clones, not every one. This sample carries tens of thousands of clones, roughly 74% of them seen once, and the ten largest clones take just under 3%. Ahead of sequencing, the ViraFEST assay grew antigen-specific CD4+ T cells using viral peptide pools. An approximately nine-day culture period preceded the isolation of CD4+ T cells. The vaccine recipients had no prior SARS-CoV-2 infection, with negative nucleocapsid antibodies. With approximately 9.2 ug/ml peptides and around 9.6 IU/ml IL-2, around 2.1 million PBMC per well were cultured. The authors replaced half the medium with IL-2 medium on days 3 and 7. A note on this clone: Its antigen remains unknown.

The material was CD4+ T cells from PBMCs cultured with HCoV-NL63 spike peptides, obtained before COVID-19 vaccination. The sequence derives from a human donor who received a COVID-19 vaccine.

The CDR3 loop is CAILTGTASNEQFF. The CDR3 DNA is TGTGCCATACTAACAGGAACCGCATCCAATGAGCAGTTCTTC. The rearrangement links TRBV6-5 to TRBJ2-1; tentatively, D is TRBD1 (5 bases). Germline CDR1 reads MNHEY; CDR2 reads SVGAGI. The CDR3 length is 14 residues. Deletions cut 10 bases from V and 6 bases from J, with 19 bases between.